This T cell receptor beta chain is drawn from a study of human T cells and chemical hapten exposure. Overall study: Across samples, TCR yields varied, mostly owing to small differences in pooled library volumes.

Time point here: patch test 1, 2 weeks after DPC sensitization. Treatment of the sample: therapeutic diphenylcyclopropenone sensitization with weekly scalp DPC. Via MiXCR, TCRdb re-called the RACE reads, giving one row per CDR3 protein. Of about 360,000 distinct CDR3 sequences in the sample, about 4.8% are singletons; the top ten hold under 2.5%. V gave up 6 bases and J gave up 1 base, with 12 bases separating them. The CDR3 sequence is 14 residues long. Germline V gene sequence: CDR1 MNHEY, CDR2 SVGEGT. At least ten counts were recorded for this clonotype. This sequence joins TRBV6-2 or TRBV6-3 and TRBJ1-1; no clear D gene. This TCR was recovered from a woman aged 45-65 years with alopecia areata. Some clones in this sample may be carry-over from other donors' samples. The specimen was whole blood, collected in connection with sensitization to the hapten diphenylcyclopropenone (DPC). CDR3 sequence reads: CASSRPTSNTEAFF. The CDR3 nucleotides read TGTGCCAGCAGCCGGCCCACCTCGAACACTGAAGCTTTCTTT.